The entry below describes one T cell receptor beta chain. The antigen is undetermined. These data belong to a study of T cells in Graves' hyperthyroidism and ophthalmopathy. TCR beta CDR3 regions were amplified from RNA. When the TCR CDR3 underwent first-round RT-PCR, the HTBI primer set was used. TCRdb re-derived calls from the multiplex PCR reads in MiXCR, one entry per CDR3 protein. The table records about 380,000 distinct CDR3 sequences, approximately 15% of them present only once. V trimming: 0 bases; J trimming: 5 bases; junction bases outside the gene matches: 12. CDR3 length: 18 residues. Germline V lookup: CDR1 LGHNT, CDR2 FRNRAP. Study observations and caveats: By a 13 V-J model, ophthalmopathy was set apart from stable hyperthyroidism.

The chain is built from TRBV12-5 and TRBJ2-3, with 9 bases aligning to TRBD1. The TCR sequence derives from a man aged 25-40 years with Graves' hyperthyroidism that later progressed to Graves' ophthalmopathy. The source material was blood. The CDR3 loop reads CASGLVLTRDREGDTQYF. As DNA, the CDR3 is TGTGCTAGTGGTTTGGTACTAACCAGGGACAGGGAGGGAGATACGCAGTATTTT.